This note documents a single T cell receptor beta chain sequence. This sample was included in a study of blood T cell repertoires in COVID-19. About the research overall: Acute and convalescent COVID-19 specimens originated in the United States, Italy and Spain.

Germline CDR1 and CDR2: SGHVS and FQNEAQ. This CDR3 contains 14 residues. Trimming pared 4 bases from V and 0 bases from J, leaving 9 bases between. The protocol was immunoSEQ multiplex PCR, while the TCRdb copy is restricted to in-frame clones and leaves out a portion. The table shows more than 150,000 clones, with around 80% occurring only once. The sample comprised PBMCs or T cells enriched from blood (not recorded which). The clonotype originates from a man in his sixties who had been exposed to COVID-19. The rearrangement links TRBV7-8 to TRBJ1-1; possible D gene TRBD1, 5 bases. CDR3 in DNA: TGTGCCAGCAGCTACGGACAAGTGAACACTGAAGCTTTCTTT. Amino acids: CASSYGQVNTEAFF.